This T cell receptor (beta chain) was identified in a study of T cells after yellow fever vaccination. Whole-study findings and limits: Peaking on day 5 versus 15, the secondary response was faster but weaker.

CDR3 length equals 15 residues. V lost 4 bases, J lost 3 bases, and 6 bases stayed unmatched. Per germline, CDR1 SGHNT and CDR2 YYREEE (reference sequence). One entry per CDR3 protein, called by TCRdb with MiXCR from the 5' RACE reads. The sample holds 450,000 to 600,000 distinct CDR3 sequences, roughly a sixth seen once. This clonotype was recorded a few times. Its matching antigen is unknown. The chain is built from TRBV5-4 and TRBJ2-3, with 9 bases aligning to TRBD1. The clonotype comes from a man aged 18 to 29 who received the YFV17D yellow fever vaccine. Specimen: PBMCs, collected around 5 days after the first yellow fever vaccination. The CDR3 bases are TGTGCCAGCAGCCCCCGGGACAGGGTAACAGATACGCAGTATTTT. Translated: CASSPRDRVTDTQYF.